A single sample gave rise to the 5 T cell receptor beta chains below, sequenced in a study of blood T cell repertoires in COVID-19. Profiled with immunoSEQ multiplex PCR; TCRdb holds only in-frame clones, not every one. The sample lists around 300,000 clones, roughly 90% occurring once. Material for sequencing was peripheral blood. Source of these receptors: a woman aged 25-40 years with COVID-19, enrolled during active disease.

The rearrangement uses TRBV5-1 and TRBJ2-3; D is perhaps TRBD1 (6 bases). The CDR3 has 14 amino acids. V lost 3 bases and J lost 2, with 10 bases in between. Germline V gives CDR1 SGHRS, CDR2 YFSETQ. CDR3 region: CASSSNRVTDTQYF. CDR3 nucleotides: TGCGCCAGCAGCTCCAACAGGGTCACAGATACGCAGTATTTT.

This CDR3 is CASSRDRPTGAGELFF. The CDR3 coding sequence is TGCGCCAGCAGCCGGGACAGGCCCACAGGGGCCGGGGAGCTGTTTTTT. This chain uses TRBV5-1 with TRBJ2-2; 8 nucleotides agree with TRBD1. After removal of 4 bases from V and 6 bases from J, the junction contained 11 bases not matched to a gene. The germline CDR1 and CDR2 sequences are SGHRS and YFSETQ. CDR3 length: 16 amino acids.

The J gene is TRBJ1-5, the V gene TRBV30, with D tentatively TRBD1 (5 bases). Per the germline V gene, CDR1 is GTSNPN and CDR2 is SVGIG (reference sequence). V gave up 1 base and J gave up 4 bases, with 14 bases separating them. The CDR3 contains 15 residues. The CDR3 nucleotides are TGTGCCTGGAGTGGCAGGGCCCATAGGAATCAGCCCCAGCATTTT. It encodes CAWSGRAHRNQPQHF.

The gene calls are TRBV29-1 and TRBJ2-1; no clear D. The CDR3 contains 12 residues. Looked up from germline, CDR1 is SQVTM and CDR2 is ANQGSEA. The CDR3 reads CSIPPVQDEQFF. In nucleotides, the CDR3 is TGCTCGATCCCTCCCGTGCAGGATGAGCAGTTCTTC.

The chain recombines TRBV5-4 with TRBJ2-2, with TRBD1 matching 9 bases. The ends lost 5 bases at V and 4 bases at J; junction bases unmatched: 3. Germline CDR1 reads SGHNT; CDR2 reads YYREEE (reference sequence). CDR3 length: 14 amino acids. The chain's CDR3 is CASRRDRATGELFF. The CDR3 nucleotides are TGTGCCAGCAGACGGGACAGGGCCACCGGGGAGCTGTTTTTT. The full variable domain, its missing parts supplied by reference TRBV5-4 and TRBJ2-2, is ETGVTQSPTHLIKTRGQQVTLRCSSQSGHNTVSWYQQALGQGPQFIFQYYREEENGRGNFPPRFSGLQFPNYSSELNVNALELDDSALYLCASRRDRATGELFFGEGSRLTVL.